This T cell receptor (beta chain) appears in the sequencing data of a study of regulatory T cells in long-lasting Graves disease. This clonotype was seen at least ten times. Construction of the TCR beta libraries employed iRepertoire HTBI primers in conjunction with Arm-PCR of CDR3 regions. TCRdb independently ran MiXCR on the multiplex PCR reads; one entry per CDR3 protein. The sample contains 540,000 or so distinct CDR3 sequences, approximately 13% of which appear only once. Noted time point: newly diagnosed GD, antithyroid drugs for less than 3 months. From PBMCs, RNA was extracted and then used to make the TCR library. The germline CDR1 and CDR2 sequences are DFQATT and SNEGSKA (reference sequence). The CDR3 consists of 13 residues. V was clipped by 3 bases and J by 0 bases, with 6 bases between them. The sample was also linked to a second study, of T cells in Graves' hyperthyroidism and ophthalmopathy.

The V gene is TRBV20-1, the J gene TRBJ2-4; D uncertain. Sequenced here: peripheral blood mononuclear cells (PBMCs), sampled at new diagnosis, from a patient treated with antithyroid drugs. This clonotype was sampled from a man younger than 40 with Graves disease. The CDR3 region is CSASAVAKNIQYF. CDR3 DNA: TGCAGTGCTAGCGCGGTAGCCAAAAACATTCAGTACTTC.